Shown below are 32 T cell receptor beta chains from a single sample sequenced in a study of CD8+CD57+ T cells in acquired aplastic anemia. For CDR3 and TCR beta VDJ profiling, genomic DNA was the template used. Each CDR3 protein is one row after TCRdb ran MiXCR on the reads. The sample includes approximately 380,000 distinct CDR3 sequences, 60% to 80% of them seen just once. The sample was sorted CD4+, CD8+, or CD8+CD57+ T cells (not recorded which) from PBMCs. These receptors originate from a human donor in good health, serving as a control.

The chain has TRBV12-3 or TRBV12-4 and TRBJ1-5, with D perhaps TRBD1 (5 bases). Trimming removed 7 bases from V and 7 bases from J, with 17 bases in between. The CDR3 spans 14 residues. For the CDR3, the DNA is TGTGCCAGCAATGCTTCAGGGTTGGTGCAGCCCCAGCATTTT. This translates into CASNASGLVQPQHF.

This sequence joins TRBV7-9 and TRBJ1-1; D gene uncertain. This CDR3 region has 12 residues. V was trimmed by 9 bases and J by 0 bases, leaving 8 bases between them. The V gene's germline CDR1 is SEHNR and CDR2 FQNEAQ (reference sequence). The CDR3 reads CASGLLNTEAFF. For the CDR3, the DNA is TGTGCCAGTGGACTTTTGAACACTGAAGCTTTCTTT.

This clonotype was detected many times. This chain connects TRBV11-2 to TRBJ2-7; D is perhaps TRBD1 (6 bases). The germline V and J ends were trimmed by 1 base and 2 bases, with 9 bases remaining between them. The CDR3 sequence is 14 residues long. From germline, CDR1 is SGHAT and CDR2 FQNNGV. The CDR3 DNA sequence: TGTGCCAGCAGCTTAGGGACAGTCCCCTACGAGCAGTACTTC. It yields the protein CASSLGTVPYEQYF.

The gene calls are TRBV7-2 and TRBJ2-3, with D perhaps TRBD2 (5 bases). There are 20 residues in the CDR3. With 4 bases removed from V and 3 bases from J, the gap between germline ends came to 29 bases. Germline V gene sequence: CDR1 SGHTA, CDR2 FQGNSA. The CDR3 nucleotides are TGTGCCAGCAGCTACGCGAGGGCGGCTACCCAAAGTCTGGCAACAGATACGCAGTATTTT. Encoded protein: CASSYARAATQSLATDTQYF.

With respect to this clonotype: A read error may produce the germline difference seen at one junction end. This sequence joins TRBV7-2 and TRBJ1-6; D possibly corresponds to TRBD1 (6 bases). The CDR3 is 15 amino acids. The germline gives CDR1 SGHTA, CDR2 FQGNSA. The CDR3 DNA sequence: TGTGCCAGCAGCCAAGCTCCAGGGGCGCGGTCACCCCTCTACTTT. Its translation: CASSQAPGARSPLYF.

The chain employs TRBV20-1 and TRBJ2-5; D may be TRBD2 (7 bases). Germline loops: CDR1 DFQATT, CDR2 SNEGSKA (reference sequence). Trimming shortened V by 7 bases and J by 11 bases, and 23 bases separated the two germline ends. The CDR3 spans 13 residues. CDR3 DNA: TGCAGTGTCGCCTTACCGGGGGGCACAGAGCAGTACTTC. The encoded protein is CSVALPGGTEQYF.

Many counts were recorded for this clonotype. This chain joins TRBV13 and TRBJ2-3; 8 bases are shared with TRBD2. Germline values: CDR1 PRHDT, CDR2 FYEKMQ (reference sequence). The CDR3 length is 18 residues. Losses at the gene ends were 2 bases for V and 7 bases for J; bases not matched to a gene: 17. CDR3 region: CASSLRATSVLAGHTQYF. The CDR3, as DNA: TGTGCCAGCAGCTTACGGGCAACCAGCGTTCTAGCGGGCCATACGCAGTATTTT.

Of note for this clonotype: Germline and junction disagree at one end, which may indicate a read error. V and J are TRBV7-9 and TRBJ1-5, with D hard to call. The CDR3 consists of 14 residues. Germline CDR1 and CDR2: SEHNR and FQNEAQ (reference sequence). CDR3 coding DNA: TGTGCCAGCAGCTTAGTGGGCAGGAGCTCTGAACCTCTCTTT. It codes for CASSLVGRSSEPLF.

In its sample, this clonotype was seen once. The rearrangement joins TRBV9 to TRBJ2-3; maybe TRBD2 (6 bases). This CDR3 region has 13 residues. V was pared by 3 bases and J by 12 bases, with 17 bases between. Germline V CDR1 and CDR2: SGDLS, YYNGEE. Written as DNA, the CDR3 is TGTGCCAGCAGCGAGTCGGGAGTAGTTTACCAGTATTTT. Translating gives CASSESGVVYQYF.

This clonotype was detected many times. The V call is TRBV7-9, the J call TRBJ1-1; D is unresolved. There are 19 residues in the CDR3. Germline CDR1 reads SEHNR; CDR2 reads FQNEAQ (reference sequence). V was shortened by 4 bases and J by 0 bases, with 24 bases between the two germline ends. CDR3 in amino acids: CASSSIRVTGSRLNTEAFF. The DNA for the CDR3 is TGTGCCAGCAGCTCCATCCGGGTAACCGGGTCTCGATTGAACACTGAAGCTTTCTTT.

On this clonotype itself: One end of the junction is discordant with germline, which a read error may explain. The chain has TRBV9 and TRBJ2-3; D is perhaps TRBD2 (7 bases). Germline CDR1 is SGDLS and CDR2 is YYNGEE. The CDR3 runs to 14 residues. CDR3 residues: CASSLRGGADTEYF. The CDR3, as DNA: TGTGCCAGCAGCTTAAGGGGGGGTGCTGATACGGAGTATTTT.

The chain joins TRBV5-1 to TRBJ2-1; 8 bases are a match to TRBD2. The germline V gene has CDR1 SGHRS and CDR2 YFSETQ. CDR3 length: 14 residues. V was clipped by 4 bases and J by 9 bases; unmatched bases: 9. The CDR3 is CASSTGGDWSEQFF. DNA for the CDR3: TGCGCCAGCAGCACGGGGGGGGACTGGTCTGAGCAGTTCTTC.

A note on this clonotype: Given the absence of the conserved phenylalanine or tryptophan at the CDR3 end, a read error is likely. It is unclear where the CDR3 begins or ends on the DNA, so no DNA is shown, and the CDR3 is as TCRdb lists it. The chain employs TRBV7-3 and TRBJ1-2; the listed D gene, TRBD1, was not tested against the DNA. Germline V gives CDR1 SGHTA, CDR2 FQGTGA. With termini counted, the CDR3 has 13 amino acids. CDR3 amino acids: CASRRDRGHRGAV.

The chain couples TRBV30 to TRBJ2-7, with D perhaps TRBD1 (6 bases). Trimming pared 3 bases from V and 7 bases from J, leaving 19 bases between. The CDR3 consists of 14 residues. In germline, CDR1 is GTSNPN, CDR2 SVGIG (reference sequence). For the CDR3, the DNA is TGTGCCTGGAGGACGGTTGGGGGCGTCGATGAGCAGTACTTC. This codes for CAWRTVGGVDEQYF.

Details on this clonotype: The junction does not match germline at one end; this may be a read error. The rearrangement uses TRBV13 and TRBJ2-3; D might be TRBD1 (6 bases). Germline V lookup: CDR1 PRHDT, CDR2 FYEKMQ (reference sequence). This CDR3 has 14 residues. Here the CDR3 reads CASGLGSQGDTQYF. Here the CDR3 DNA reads TGTGCCAGCGGCTTAGGTAGCCAGGGGGATACGCAGTATTTT. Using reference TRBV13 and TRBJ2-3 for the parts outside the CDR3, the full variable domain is AAGVIQSPRHLIKEKRETATLKCYPIPRHDTVYWYQQGPGQDPQFLISFYEKMQSDKGSIPDRFSAQQFSDYHSELNMSSLELGDSALYFCASGLGSQGDTQYFGPGTRLTVL.

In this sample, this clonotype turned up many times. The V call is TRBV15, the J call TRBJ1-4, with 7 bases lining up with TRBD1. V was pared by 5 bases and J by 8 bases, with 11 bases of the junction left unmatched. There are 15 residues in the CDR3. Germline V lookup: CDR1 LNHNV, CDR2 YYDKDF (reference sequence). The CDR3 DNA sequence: TGTGCCACCAGCTCTCCCGGGACAGTTCGAGAAAAACTGTTTTTT. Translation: CATSSPGTVREKLFF.

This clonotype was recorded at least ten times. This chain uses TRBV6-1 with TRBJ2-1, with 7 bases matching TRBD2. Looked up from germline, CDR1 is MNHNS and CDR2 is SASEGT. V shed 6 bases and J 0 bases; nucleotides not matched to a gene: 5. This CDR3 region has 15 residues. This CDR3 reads CASSESGVSYNEQFF. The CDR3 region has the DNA TGTGCCAGCAGCGAAAGCGGGGTCTCCTACAATGAGCAGTTCTTC.

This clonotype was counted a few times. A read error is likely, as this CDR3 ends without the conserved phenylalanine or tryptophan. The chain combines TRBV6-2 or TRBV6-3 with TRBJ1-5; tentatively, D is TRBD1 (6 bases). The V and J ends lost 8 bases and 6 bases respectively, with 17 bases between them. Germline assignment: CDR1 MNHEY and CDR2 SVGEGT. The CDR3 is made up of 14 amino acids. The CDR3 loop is CASWGTGGVQPQHL. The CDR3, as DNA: TGTGCCAGCTGGGGGACGGGGGGCGTTCAGCCCCAGCATCTT.

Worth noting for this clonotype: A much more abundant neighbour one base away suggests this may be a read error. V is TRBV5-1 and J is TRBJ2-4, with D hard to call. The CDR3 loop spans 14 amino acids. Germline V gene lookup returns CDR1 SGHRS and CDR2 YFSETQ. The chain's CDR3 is CVSSLVPGRHIQYF. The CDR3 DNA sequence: TGCGTCAGCAGCTTGGTTCCTGGCCGACACATTCAGTACTTC.

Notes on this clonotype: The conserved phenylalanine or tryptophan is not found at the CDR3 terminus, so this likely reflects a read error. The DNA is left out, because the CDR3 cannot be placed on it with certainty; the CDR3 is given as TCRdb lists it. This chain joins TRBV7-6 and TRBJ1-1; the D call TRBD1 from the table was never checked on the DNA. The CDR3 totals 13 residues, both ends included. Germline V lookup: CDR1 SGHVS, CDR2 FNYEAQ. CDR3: CASSLRQDTETLY.

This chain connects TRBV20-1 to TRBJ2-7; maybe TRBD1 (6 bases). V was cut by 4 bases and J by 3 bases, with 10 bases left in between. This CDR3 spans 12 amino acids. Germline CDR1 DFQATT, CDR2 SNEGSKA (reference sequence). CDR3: CSANREDYEQYF. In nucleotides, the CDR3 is TGCAGTGCTAACAGGGAAGACTACGAGCAGTACTTC.

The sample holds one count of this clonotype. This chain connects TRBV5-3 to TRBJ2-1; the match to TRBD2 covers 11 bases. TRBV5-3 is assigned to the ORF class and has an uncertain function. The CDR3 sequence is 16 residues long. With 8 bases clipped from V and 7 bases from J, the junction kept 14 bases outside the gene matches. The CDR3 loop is CASSISGTSGSNEQFF. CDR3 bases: TGTGCCAGTAGTATCTCCGGGACTAGCGGATCTAATGAGCAGTTCTTC.

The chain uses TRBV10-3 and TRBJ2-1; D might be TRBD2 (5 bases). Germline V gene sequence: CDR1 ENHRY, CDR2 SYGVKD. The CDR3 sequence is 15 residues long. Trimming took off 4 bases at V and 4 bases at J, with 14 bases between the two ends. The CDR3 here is CAISASGSGYNEQFF. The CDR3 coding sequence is TGTGCCATCAGTGCGTCGGGGTCGGGGTACAATGAGCAGTTCTTC.

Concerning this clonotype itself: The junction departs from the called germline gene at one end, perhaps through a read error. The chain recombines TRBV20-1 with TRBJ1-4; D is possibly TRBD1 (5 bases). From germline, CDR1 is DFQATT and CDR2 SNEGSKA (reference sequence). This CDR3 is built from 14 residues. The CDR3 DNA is TGCAGTGCTACCACCGTGACAGCTAATCAAAAACTGTTTTTT. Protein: CSATTVTANQKLFF.

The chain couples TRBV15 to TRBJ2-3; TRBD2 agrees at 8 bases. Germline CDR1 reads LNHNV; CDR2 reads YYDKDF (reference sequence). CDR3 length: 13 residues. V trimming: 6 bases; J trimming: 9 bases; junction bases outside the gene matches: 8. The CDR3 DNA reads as TGTGCCACCAGTGGAGCGGGGGAGGGCACGCAGTATTTT. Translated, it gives CATSGAGEGTQYF.

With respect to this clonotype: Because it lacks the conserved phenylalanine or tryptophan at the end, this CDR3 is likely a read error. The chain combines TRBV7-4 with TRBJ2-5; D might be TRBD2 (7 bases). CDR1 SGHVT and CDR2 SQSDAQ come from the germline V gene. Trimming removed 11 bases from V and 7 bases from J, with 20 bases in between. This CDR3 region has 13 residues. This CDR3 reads CAGSLGGLGTQYC. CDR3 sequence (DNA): TGTGCCGGAAGTTTGGGGGGGCTGGGGACCCAGTACTGT.

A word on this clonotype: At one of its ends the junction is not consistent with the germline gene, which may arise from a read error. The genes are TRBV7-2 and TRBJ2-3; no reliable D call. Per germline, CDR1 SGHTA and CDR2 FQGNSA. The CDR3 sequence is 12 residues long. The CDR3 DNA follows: TGCGCCAGCAAAGGAGACGCAGGTACGCAGTATTTT. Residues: CASKGDAGTQYF.

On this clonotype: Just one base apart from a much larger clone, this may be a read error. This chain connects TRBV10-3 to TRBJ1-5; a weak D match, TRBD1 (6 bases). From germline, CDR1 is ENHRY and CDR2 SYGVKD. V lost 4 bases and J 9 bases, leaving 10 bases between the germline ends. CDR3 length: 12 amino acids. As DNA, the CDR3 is TGTGCCATCAGTGGCCCAGGGGTGCCCCAGCATTTT. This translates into CAISGPGVPQHF.

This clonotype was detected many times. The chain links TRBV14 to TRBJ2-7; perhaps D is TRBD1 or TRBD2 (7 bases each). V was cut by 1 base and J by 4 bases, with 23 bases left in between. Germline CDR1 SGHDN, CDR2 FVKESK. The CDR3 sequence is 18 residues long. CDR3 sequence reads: CASSQGGSGNRGRYEQYF. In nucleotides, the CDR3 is TGTGCCAGCAGCCAAGGAGGGAGCGGGAACAGGGGCCGGTACGAGCAGTACTTC.

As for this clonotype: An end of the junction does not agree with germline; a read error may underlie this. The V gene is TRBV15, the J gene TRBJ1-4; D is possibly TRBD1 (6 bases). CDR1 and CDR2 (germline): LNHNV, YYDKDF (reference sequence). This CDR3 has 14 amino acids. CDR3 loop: CATSTGATNEILIF. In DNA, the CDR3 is TGTGCCACCAGCACAGGGGCTACTAATGAAATACTGATTTTT.

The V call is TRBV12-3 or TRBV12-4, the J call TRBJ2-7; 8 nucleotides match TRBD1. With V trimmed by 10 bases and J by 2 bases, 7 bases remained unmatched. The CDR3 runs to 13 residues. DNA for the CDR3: TGTGCCACCGCATCAGGGGGCACCTACGAGCAGTACTTC. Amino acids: CATASGGTYEQYF.

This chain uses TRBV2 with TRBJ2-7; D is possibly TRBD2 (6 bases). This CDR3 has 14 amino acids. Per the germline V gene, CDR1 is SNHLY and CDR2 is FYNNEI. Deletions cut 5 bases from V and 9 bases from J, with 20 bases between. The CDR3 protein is CASSLLAAGLAQYF. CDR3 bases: TGTGCCAGCAGTTTATTGGCAGCGGGTTTGGCGCAGTACTTC.